The following is a T cell receptor (beta chain) sequence with its context. This record belongs to a study of shared clonotypes between healthy human individuals. Some clones are missing from TCRdb's copy, which holds only in-frame ones; the method was immunoSEQ multiplex PCR. The data contain about a million clones, under 80% of them singletons. The V gene's germline CDR1 is SGHTA and CDR2 FQGNSA. This CDR3 is built from 15 residues. V lost 1 base and J lost 4, with 12 bases in between. The sequenced material came from memory CD4+ T cells sorted from blood. Subset: CD45RA-negative fraction. The receptor's source is a man between 18 and 35 years old in good health. The J gene is TRBJ2-3, the V gene TRBV7-2; TRBD1 is a possible D gene (6 bases). The CDR3 bases are TGTGCCAGCAGCTTAGGAGGGGGTGGGCCAGATACGCAGTATTTT. As protein: CASSLGGGGPDTQYF.